This is a list of T cell receptor beta chains from one sample in a study of regulatory T cells in long-lasting Graves disease. A single record per CDR3 protein comes from TCRdb applying MiXCR to the multiplex PCR reads. Of about 460,000 distinct CDR3 sequences in the sample, 22% are singletons; the top ten hold about an eighth. Material: peripheral blood mononuclear cells (PBMCs), obtained when the disease was refractory, from a patient treated with antithyroid drugs. These receptors all stem from a female donor with Graves disease. CDR3s include the opening cysteine and the closing phenylalanine or tryptophan.

cdr3_length	v_call	cdr3_aa
13	TRBV24-1	CATGRASQETQYF
15	TRBV3-1	CASSAPGTRAYEQYF
12	TRBV12-3/TRBV12-4	CATGSPGNTIYF
14	TRBV6-1	CATTNGGAGDTQYF
15	TRBV7-9	CASSTQTDSYTEAFF
11	TRBV7-9	CASHAWDTQYF
15	TRBV6-5	CASSYVGVGGYGYTF
16	TRBV2	CASRADSTLSGNTIYF
13	TRBV12-3/TRBV12-4	CASSLGTSVEQYF
12	TRBV7-9	CASSLNTYGYTF
14	TRBV20-1	CNAVDRVGYNGYTF
16	TRBV7-2	CASSLESAGVNEKLFF
13	TRBV3-1	CASSQGAEQPQHF
13	TRBV20-1	CSADGGWPYEQYF
13	TRBV7-2	CASKGDRNSPLHF
13	TRBV6-1	CASSVPGAETQYF
13	TRBV19	CASRVGGSYEQYF
14	TRBV5-5	CASSLTAQGGGYTF
15	TRBV12-3/TRBV12-4	CASSSDWDSGNTIYF
16	TRBV12-3/TRBV12-4	CASSVEVTGVLYEQYF
13	TRBV28	CASSPAWTNEQYF
12	TRBV9	CASSVDGQPQHF
13	TRBV12-3/TRBV12-4	CASSLDGQETQYF
14	TRBV7-2	CASSLTGTGVGYTF
13	TRBV29-1	CSVVEGVLGEQYF
12	TRBV28	CASLGSGDEQYF
18	TRBV4-3	CASSQGNPGQAFHTEAFF
11	TRBV30	CAWSYRTEAFF
12	TRBV20-1	CSARDTSGIQYF
14	TRBV7-9	CASSLETGNTEAFF
14	TRBV12-3/TRBV12-4	CASSPQGGFNEQYF
14	TRBV19	CASSINGQGAPSFF
11	TRBV29-1	CSVVTGNGYTF
16	TRBV7-2	CASSLTTRQNTGELFF
14	TRBV29-1	CSVHTGEAGGELFF
15	TRBV20-1	CSARGTGFSNQPQHF
13	TRBV6-1	CASRNWGHQPQHF
11	TRBV28	CASSDWTEAFF
12	TRBV20-1	CSLLWGSTEAFF
11	TRBV20-1	CSAVWGEGYTF
16	TRBV4-3	CASSFSRSGAGTEAFF
17	TRBV3-1	CASSQEWGRGSNEKLFF